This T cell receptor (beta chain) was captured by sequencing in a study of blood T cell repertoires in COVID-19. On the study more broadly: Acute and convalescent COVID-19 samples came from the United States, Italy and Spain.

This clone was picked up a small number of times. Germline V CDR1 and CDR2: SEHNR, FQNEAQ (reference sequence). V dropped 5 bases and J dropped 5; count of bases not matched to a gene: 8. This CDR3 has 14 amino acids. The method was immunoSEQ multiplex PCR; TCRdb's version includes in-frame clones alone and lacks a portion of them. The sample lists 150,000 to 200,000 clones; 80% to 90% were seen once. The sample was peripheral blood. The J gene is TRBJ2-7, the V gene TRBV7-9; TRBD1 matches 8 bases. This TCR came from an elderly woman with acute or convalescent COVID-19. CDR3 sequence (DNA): TGTGCCAGCAGCAATAGACAGGGGATCGACGAGCAGTACTTC. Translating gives CASSNRQGIDEQYF.